A single sample is the source of the 29 T cell receptor beta chains below, sequenced in a study of cytomegalovirus exposure and HLA in healthy donors. In the PCR, 60 Vbeta and 13 Jbeta primers were used. Clones were sequenced by immunoSEQ multiplex PCR, and TCRdb holds only the in-frame ones, with some missing. The profile covers 60,000 to 70,000 clones, with around three quarters appearing a single time and 4% to 5.5% taken by the ten largest. The sample was PBMCs. These TCRs come from a woman under 40 in good health and CMV-seronegative.

The chain links TRBV6-1 to TRBJ1-4, with a tentative D call TRBD1 (5 bases). Germline V gene lookup returns CDR1 MNHNS and CDR2 SASEGT. The CDR3 loop spans 14 amino acids. V lost 4 bases, J lost 8 bases, and 14 bases lay in between. The CDR3 bases are TGTGCCAGCAGTGTTGGGGCCGCCAGAGAAAAACTGTTTTTT. Its protein is CASSVGAAREKLFF.

This chain connects TRBV4-3 to TRBJ1-2; TRBD1 is a possible D gene (5 bases). The germline gives CDR1 LGHNA, CDR2 YSLEER. Trimming pared 0 bases from V and 4 bases from J, leaving 15 bases between. CDR3 size: 16 residues. The CDR3 here is CASSQEQAPLLYGYTF. The CDR3 DNA reads as TGCGCCAGCAGCCAAGAACAGGCACCGCTCCTCTATGGCTACACCTTC.

The rearrangement links TRBV7-2 to TRBJ1-1; maybe TRBD1 (5 bases). V lost 0 bases and J lost 10, with 12 bases in between. Germline-derived CDR1 and CDR2 are SGHTA and FQGNSA. The CDR3 loop spans 13 amino acids. CDR3 sequence (DNA): TGTGCCAGCAGCTTAGCAGGGGCGCGCCCAGCTTTCTTT. It specifies CASSLAGARPAFF.

The chain is built from TRBV2 and TRBJ1-4, with 7 positions matching TRBD1. This CDR3 has 16 amino acids. With V trimmed by 7 bases and J by 7 bases, 15 bases remained unmatched. Germline loops: CDR1 SNHLY, CDR2 FYNNEI. The CDR3 spells CASNLFGTVGREKLFF. DNA for the CDR3: TGTGCCAGCAACCTATTTGGGACAGTCGGGCGTGAAAAACTGTTTTTT.

This clone was detected once. The CDR3 sequence: CASSSDRGGYNEQFF. The CDR3 DNA sequence: TGTGCCAGCAGTTCTGACAGGGGGGGTTACAATGAGCAGTTCTTC. The chain employs TRBV6-5 and TRBJ2-1; 9 positions agree with TRBD1. The CDR3 covers 15 residues. V trimming: 4 bases; J trimming: 4 bases; junction bases outside the gene matches: 5. Germline V gene lookup returns CDR1 MNHEY and CDR2 SVGAGI.

A note on this clone: One end of the junction fails to match germline, which may point to a read error. The CDR3 is CASSVIPSGNPGELFF. The CDR3 nucleotides are TGTGCCAGCAGCGTCATTCCTAGCGGGAACCCCGGGGAGCTGTTTTTT. The chain couples TRBV7-6 to TRBJ2-2; 9 bases match TRBD2. The CDR3 is 16 residues long. The V gene's germline CDR1 is SGHVS and CDR2 FNYEAQ.

In this sample, this clone turned up a few times. V gene TRBV6-5 combines with J gene TRBJ1-1; unclear D gene. The CDR3 has 14 residues. V dropped 6 bases and J dropped 6 bases, with 17 bases sitting between them. Per germline, CDR1 MNHEY and CDR2 SVGAGI. The CDR3, as DNA: TGTGCCAGCAGCCAAGACGGACTTGTGGCTGAAGCTTTCTTT. Translating gives CASSQDGLVAEAFF.

This clone occurred once. The chain combines TRBV19 with TRBJ2-6; D may be TRBD2 (6 bases). Trimming left V 5 bases short and J 0 bases short, with 20 bases between. The CDR3 consists of 19 residues. Germline CDR1 is LNHDA and CDR2 is SQIVND (reference sequence). This CDR3 reads CASSPSASVLSSGANVLTF. The DNA for the CDR3 is TGTGCCAGTAGTCCGTCAGCTAGCGTTCTTAGCTCTGGGGCCAACGTCCTGACTTTC.

The chain is built from TRBV30 and TRBJ2-2, with D perhaps TRBD1 (6 bases). The germline CDR1 and CDR2 sequences are GTSNPN and SVGIG (reference sequence). The V gene lost 4 bases and the J gene lost 4 bases, with 10 bases spanning the gap. CDR3 length: 13 amino acids. The CDR3 sequence: CAWNRAGTGELFF. The CDR3 region has the DNA TGTGCCTGGAACAGGGCTGGCACCGGGGAGCTGTTTTTT.

J is TRBJ2-7 and V is TRBV4-1; a weak D match, TRBD2 (6 bases). The CDR3 is made up of 15 amino acids. V was trimmed by 0 bases and J by 2 bases, leaving 11 bases between them. Per the germline V gene, CDR1 is MGHRA and CDR2 is YSYEKL. DNA of the CDR3: TGCGCCAGCAGCCAAGATGGGGGGATTACCTACGAGCAGTACTTC. Translation: CASSQDGGITYEQYF.

In its sample, this clone was seen once. The chain has TRBV18 and TRBJ1-1; TRBD1 matches 7 bases. Looked up from germline, CDR1 is KGHSH and CDR2 is LQKENI. The CDR3 is 14 amino acids. Losses at the gene ends were 3 bases for V and 5 bases for J; bases not matched to a gene: 6. The CDR3 loop reads CASSPRQGETEAFF. CDR3 in DNA: TGTGCCAGCTCACCCCGACAGGGTGAGACTGAAGCTTTCTTT.

V usage is TRBV28 and J usage is TRBJ1-2; TRBD1 matches 10 bases. The CDR3 totals 17 residues. The V and J ends lost 3 bases and 6 bases, in that order; junction bases with no gene match: 13. From germline, CDR1 is MDHEN and CDR2 SYDVKM. CDR3: CASSLSRQGAGYDGYTF. In DNA form, the CDR3 reads TGTGCCAGCAGTTTGTCAAGACAGGGGGCGGGGTACGATGGCTACACCTTC.

The chain has TRBV30 and TRBJ1-2; TRBD1 matches 8 bases. Germline CDR1 and CDR2: GTSNPN and SVGIG (reference sequence). The CDR3 contains 13 residues. The V segment lost 6 bases and the J segment 4 bases; nucleotides outside the gene matches: 7. The CDR3 is CACGRGPGYGYTF. CDR3 DNA: TGTGCCTGTGGCAGGGGGCCTGGCTATGGCTACACCTTC.

The chain links TRBV5-8 to TRBJ1-2, with 7 bases aligning to TRBD1. Germline V CDR1 and CDR2: SGHTS, YDEGEE. Germline trimming cut 3 bases from V and 0 bases from J; bases unmatched to any gene: 14. The CDR3 contains 18 residues. The CDR3 nucleotides are TGTGCCAGCAGCTCCCTACTAGGACCGACAGGGACTAACTATGGCTACACCTTC. Its translation: CASSSLLGPTGTNYGYTF.

V is TRBV4-1 and J is TRBJ2-4; TRBD2 agrees at 10 bases. With 0 bases clipped from V and 0 bases from J, the junction kept 11 bases outside the gene matches. This CDR3 spans 20 amino acids. Germline CDR1 reads MGHRA; CDR2 reads YSYEKL. This CDR3 is CASSQEVRTSGPLAKNIQYF. The CDR3 DNA follows: TGCGCCAGCAGCCAAGAGGTCCGGACTAGCGGACCGTTAGCCAAAAACATTCAGTACTTC.

This chain links TRBV27 with TRBJ2-7; TRBD1 matches 8 bases. Trimming cost V 4 bases and J 2 bases; bases outside gene matches: 4. The CDR3 length is 14 residues. Looked up from germline, CDR1 is MNHEY and CDR2 is SMNVEV (reference sequence). CDR3 in amino acids: CASSYGQGAYEQYF. The CDR3 DNA follows: TGTGCCAGCAGTTACGGACAGGGAGCCTACGAGCAGTACTTC.

This clone was observed a single time. The V and J genes are TRBV11-3 and TRBJ1-1; TRBD1 is a possible D gene (5 bases). Germline loops: CDR1 SGHNT, CDR2 YENEEA. The germline V and J ends were trimmed by 3 bases and 0 bases, with 11 bases remaining between them. The CDR3 is 15 amino acids. The CDR3 DNA reads as TGTGCCAGCAGCTTGGGGGGTCTCATGAACACTGAAGCTTTCTTT. Protein: CASSLGGLMNTEAFF.

The chain is built from TRBV2 and TRBJ1-2, with D perhaps TRBD1 (6 bases). Germline V gene sequence: CDR1 SNHLY, CDR2 FYNNEI. The CDR3 runs 13 residues. V was shortened by 7 bases and J by 4 bases, with 13 bases between the two germline ends. CDR3 amino acids: CASNLGQSYGYTF. The DNA for the CDR3 is TGTGCCAGCAACCTAGGACAGTCCTATGGCTACACCTTC. The complete variable domain, with remaining parts taken from reference TRBV2 and TRBJ1-2, reads EPEVTQTPSHQVTQMGQEVILRCVPISNHLYFYWYRQILGQKVEFLVSFYNNEISEKSEIFDDQFSVERPDGSNFTLKIRSTKLEDSAMYFCASNLGQSYGYTFGSGTRLTVV.

CDR3 DNA: TGTGCCAGCAGTTTAGGGGGCGGGGAGCAGTTCTTC. Translating it yields CASSLGGGEQFF. The chain uses TRBV6-5 and TRBJ2-1; TRBD1 aligns across 7 bases. This CDR3 has 12 residues. With V trimmed by 4 bases and J by 10 bases, 4 bases remained unmatched. The germline CDR1 and CDR2 sequences are MNHEY and SVGAGI.

This clone was counted between two and nine times. The rearrangement joins TRBV25-1 to TRBJ2-3; no firm D call. The germline V and J ends were trimmed by 7 bases and 6 bases, with 11 bases remaining between them. The CDR3 runs 12 residues. Germline CDR1 and CDR2: MGHDK and SYGVNS. The CDR3 DNA is TGTGCCAGCAAGTCCGGGTGGGATACGCAGTATTTT. Translating gives CASKSGWDTQYF.

The V gene is TRBV4-3, the J gene TRBJ2-7; a weak D match, TRBD1 (5 bases). V gave up 1 base and J gave up 2 bases, with 12 bases separating them. The CDR3 is made up of 15 amino acids. CDR1 and CDR2 from the germline V gene are LGHNA and YSLEER. The CDR3 reads CASSQVEGAAYEQYF. The CDR3 bases are TGCGCCAGCAGCCAAGTCGAAGGGGCCGCCTACGAGCAGTACTTC.

This chain links TRBV25-1 with TRBJ1-1; the D gene is possibly TRBD1 (5 bases). There are 12 residues in the CDR3. V lost 5 bases, J lost 8 bases, and 12 bases lay in between. Germline CDR1 MGHDK, CDR2 SYGVNS. The CDR3 DNA reads as TGTGCCAGCAGTTTGTCGGGGGGGGAAGCTTTCTTT. Its translation is CASSLSGGEAFF.

This clone was seen just once. The rearrangement links TRBV6-5 to TRBJ2-2; D perhaps matches TRBD1 (7 bases). V was trimmed by 0 bases and J by 6 bases, leaving 14 bases between them. This CDR3 is built from 16 residues. Germline CDR1 is MNHEY and CDR2 is SVGAGI. CDR3 protein: CASSYSRAGGPGELFF. CDR3 bases: TGTGCCAGCAGTTACTCGAGAGCAGGGGGGCCCGGGGAGCTGTTTTTT.

This chain connects TRBV6-1 to TRBJ1-3; D ambiguous. Germline V gene lookup returns CDR1 MNHNS and CDR2 SASEGT. The CDR3 runs to 14 residues. Trimming shortened V by 3 bases and J by 5 bases, and 11 bases separated the two germline ends. Here the CDR3 reads CASSDPVGRNTIYF. The CDR3, as DNA: TGTGCCAGCAGTGACCCAGTGGGCAGAAACACCATATATTTT.

The V and J genes are TRBV6-5 and TRBJ2-3, with 7 positions matching TRBD2. Germline CDR1 and CDR2: MNHEY and SVGAGI. The CDR3 has 14 amino acids. J gave up 5 bases and V 0 bases, and 2 bases lay outside the gene matches. CDR3 nucleotide sequence: TGTGCCAGCAGTTACTCGGGGGGGGTAGATACGCAGTATTTT. This translates into CASSYSGGVDTQYF.

This clone has more than one count but fewer than ten. V and J are TRBV7-2 and TRBJ1-1, with unresolved D. CDR1 is SGHTA and CDR2 is FQGNSA in the germline V gene. The CDR3 sequence is 13 residues long. The V end lost 5 bases, the J end lost 1 base, and 8 bases lay between the germline ends. The CDR3 loop is CASSNFRNTEAFF. DNA of the CDR3: TGTGCCAGCAGCAACTTTAGGAACACTGAAGCTTTCTTT.

This clone was detected once. The chain has TRBV7-2 and TRBJ2-1; D might be TRBD2 (5 bases). V was shortened by 5 bases and J by 0 bases, with 11 bases between the two germline ends. Germline CDR1 reads SGHTA; CDR2 reads FQGNSA. The CDR3 extends over 15 amino acids. CDR3 sequence (DNA): TGTGCCAGCAGCCACGACTACAGCTCCTACAATGAGCAGTTCTTC. It encodes CASSHDYSSYNEQFF. Full variable domain (missing parts from reference TRBV7-2 and TRBJ2-1): GAGVSQSPSNKVTEKGKDVELRCDPISGHTALYWYRQSLGQGLEFLIYFQGNSAPDKSGLPSDRFSAERTGGSVSTLTIQRTQQEDSAVYLCASSHDYSSYNEQFFGPGTRLTVL.

The chain joins TRBV4-1 to TRBJ2-2, with 10 bases fitting TRBD1. The V and J ends lost 2 bases and 7 bases, in that order; junction bases with no gene match: 13. CDR1 is MGHRA, CDR2 YSYEKL, per germline. The CDR3 covers 18 residues. CDR3 amino acids: CASSQPTAGQGVSGELFF. The CDR3, as DNA: TGCGCCAGCAGCCAACCAACAGCAGGACAGGGGGTCAGCGGGGAGCTGTTTTTT.

The V call is TRBV10-3, the J call TRBJ1-1; D is unresolved. There are 14 residues in the CDR3. Per the germline V gene, CDR1 is ENHRY and CDR2 is SYGVKD. Trimming removed 0 bases from V and 2 bases from J, with 7 bases in between. The CDR3 bases are TGTGCCATCAGTGAGTCGAGGCAAAACACTGAAGCTTTCTTT. This codes for CAISESRQNTEAFF.